This TCR beta chain was identified during a study of T cell responses to AZD1222 COVID-19 vaccine. Study-level background: Second-dose intervals of approximately 4 or approximately 12 weeks were pooled. Points from the study as a whole: Donors, mostly white British, included more females; clonal diversity was possibly underestimated. Nearly half of the spike-specific TCRs reportedly recognize variant regions that carry no mutations. Seropositive AZD1222 recipients at baseline numbered only six or seven.

For this clone: Its specificity is not known.

The CDR3 is 15 amino acids. V shed 4 bases, J shed 6 bases, and the junction held 9 bases outside the gene matches. Germline CDR1 is MGHRA and CDR2 is YSYEKL. Sequencing used immunoSEQ multiplex PCR; TCRdb keeps in-frame clones, though not all of them. The sample has about 150,000 clones, 80% to 95% seen once. Source: peripheral blood, taken on day 0 of AZD1222 vaccination. The chain employs TRBV4-1 and TRBJ2-7, with 10 bases lining up with TRBD1. The TCR sequence derives from an adult in good health. CDR3 DNA sequence: TGCGCCAGCAGCCCCAGACAGGGGGCGACCGGCGAGCAGTACTTC. Its translation: CASSPRQGATGEQYF.